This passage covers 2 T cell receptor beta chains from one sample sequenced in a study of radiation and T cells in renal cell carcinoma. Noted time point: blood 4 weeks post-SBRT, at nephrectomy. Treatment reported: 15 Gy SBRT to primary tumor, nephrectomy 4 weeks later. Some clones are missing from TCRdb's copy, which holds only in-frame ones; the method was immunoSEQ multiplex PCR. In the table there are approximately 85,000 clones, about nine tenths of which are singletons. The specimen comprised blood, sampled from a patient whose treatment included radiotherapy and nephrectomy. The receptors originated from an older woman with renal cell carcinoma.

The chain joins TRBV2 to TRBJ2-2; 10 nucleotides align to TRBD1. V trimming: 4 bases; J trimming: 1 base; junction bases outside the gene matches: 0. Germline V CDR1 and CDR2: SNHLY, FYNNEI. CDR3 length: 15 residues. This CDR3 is CASSGDRGNTGELFF. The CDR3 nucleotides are TGTGCCAGCAGTGGGGACAGGGGGAACACCGGGGAGCTGTTTTTT.

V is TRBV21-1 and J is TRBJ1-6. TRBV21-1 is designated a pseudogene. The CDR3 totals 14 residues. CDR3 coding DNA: TGTGCCAGCACCGGGGGAGGGTGGAATTCACCCCTCCACTTT. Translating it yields CASTGGGWNSPLHF.